This paragraph reports one T cell receptor beta chain. The data derive from a study of shared clonotypes between healthy human individuals. For the study at large: Donors were a couple of women and a few men aged 18 to 49.

Generated by immunoSEQ multiplex PCR, the TCRdb table keeps only in-frame clones and is missing some. The sample yields about 2.4 million clones, 85% to 95% seen once. All participating donors were Caucasian adults from Nashville, Tennessee. With 7 bases removed from V and 8 bases from J, the gap between germline ends came to 19 bases. Germline V gene data show CDR1 as SGHRS and CDR2 as YFSETQ. This CDR3 is built from 14 residues. J is TRBJ2-1 and V is TRBV5-1; maybe TRBD2 (7 bases). The sequencing sample was made of naive CD4+ T cells sorted from blood. Subset in this sample: CD45RA+ positively selected. This TCR derives from a man aged 18 to 30 in good health. CDR3 bases: TGCGCCAGCGGCGGGGGCGGGAGATGGGATGAGCAGTTCTTC. This sequence encodes CASGGGGRWDEQFF.